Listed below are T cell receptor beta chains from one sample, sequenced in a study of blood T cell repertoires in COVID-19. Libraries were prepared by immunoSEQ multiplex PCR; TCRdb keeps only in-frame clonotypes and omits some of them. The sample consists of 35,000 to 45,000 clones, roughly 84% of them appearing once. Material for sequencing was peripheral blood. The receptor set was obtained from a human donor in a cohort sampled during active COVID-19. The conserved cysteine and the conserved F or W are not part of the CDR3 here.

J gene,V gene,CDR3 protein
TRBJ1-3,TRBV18,ASSPLSGTGLSGNTIY
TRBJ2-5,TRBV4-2,ASSQEYQGAVRQETQY
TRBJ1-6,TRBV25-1,ASSEYSRQNSPLH
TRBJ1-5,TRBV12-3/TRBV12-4,ASTIRGNQPQH
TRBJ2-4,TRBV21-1,ASSKAIGTGDKNIQY
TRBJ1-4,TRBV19,ASGDRGNEKLF
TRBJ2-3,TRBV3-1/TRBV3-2,ASSPRDRGRTDTQY
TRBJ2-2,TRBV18,ASSPSRGETGELF
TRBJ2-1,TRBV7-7,ASSLDPGGGRNEQF
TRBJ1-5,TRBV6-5,ASTQGGEGQPQH
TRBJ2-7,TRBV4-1,ASSQDSLYEQY
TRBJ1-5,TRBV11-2,ASSSQTGVTGNQPQH
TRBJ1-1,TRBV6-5,ASFPLGQNTEAF
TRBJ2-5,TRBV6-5,ASRNLAGGRETQY
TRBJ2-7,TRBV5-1,ASSIQGYEQY
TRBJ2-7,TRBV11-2,ASSLAGGETYEQY
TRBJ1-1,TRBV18,ASSPSGSGGAYTEAF
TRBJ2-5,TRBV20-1,SALGETQY
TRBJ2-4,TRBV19,ASSTTGGGENIQY
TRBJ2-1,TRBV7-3,ASSLSRTSSYNEQF
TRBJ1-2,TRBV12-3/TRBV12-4,ASSLGGVYGYT
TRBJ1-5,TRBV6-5,ASSYSEGDQPQH
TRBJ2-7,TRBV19,ASSIDPGTSYEQY
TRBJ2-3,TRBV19,ASTAAGGWDTQY
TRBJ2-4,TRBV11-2,ASSLFGGGAKNIQY
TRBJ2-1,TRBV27,ASSLAPAAGGIYNEQF
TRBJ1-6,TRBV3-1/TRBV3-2,ASSPSRDSPLH
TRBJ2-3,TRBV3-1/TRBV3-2,ASSLGGVGTDTQY
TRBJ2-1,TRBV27,ASSAGQYNEQF
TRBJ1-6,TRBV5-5,ASSLNRGRNSPLH
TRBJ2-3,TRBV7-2,ASSLVLAGATDTQY
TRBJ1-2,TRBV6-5,ASSYSRGSNYGYT
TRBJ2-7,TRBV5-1,ASSVTSGVGEQY
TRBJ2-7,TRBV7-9,ASSRTGGDEQY
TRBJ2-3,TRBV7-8,ASSLEGPWTSGEDTDTQY
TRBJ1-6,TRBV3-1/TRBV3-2,ASSQGSGSLSPLH
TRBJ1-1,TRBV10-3,AISDFEGAEAF
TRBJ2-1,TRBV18,ASSPTAGALYNEQF
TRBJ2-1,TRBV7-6,ASSLTSGGAYNEQF
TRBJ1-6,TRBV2,ASSDFENSPLH
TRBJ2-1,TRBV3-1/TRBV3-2,ASSQGMGAGNEQF
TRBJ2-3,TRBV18,ASSPPASGAWGTQY
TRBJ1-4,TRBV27,ASRQGGSGEKLF
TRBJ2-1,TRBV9,ASNHWPGGPAYNEQF
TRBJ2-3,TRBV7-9,ASSFGVDSTDTQY
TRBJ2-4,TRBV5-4,ASSFPDRPNIQY
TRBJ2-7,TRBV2,ASFLGRGLEQY
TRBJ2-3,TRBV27,ASSPTPGQPDTQY
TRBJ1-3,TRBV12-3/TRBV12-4,ASSSRNTIY
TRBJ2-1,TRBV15,ATSRDGGQGALGEQF
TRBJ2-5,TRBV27,ASSPRTVSLGVWGETQY
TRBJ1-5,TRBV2,ASRGSNQPQH
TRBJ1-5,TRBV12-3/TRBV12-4,ASSPGLNQPQH
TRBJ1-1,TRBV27,ASSPGQGFTEAF
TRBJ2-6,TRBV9,ASSASGAGANVLT
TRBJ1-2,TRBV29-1,SVSGTGDGYT
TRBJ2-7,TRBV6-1,ASSESGGASYEQY